A single sample is the source of the 8 T cell receptor beta chains below, sequenced in a study of regulatory T cells in long-lasting Graves disease. Time point denoted: persistent/refractory GD, antithyroid drugs over 5 years with positive TRAb. With RNA extracted from PBMCs as input, the TCR library was made. Building of the TCR beta libraries involved iRepertoire HTBI primers and Arm-PCR of CDR3 regions. TCRdb used MiXCR to reprocess the multiplex PCR reads, holding one entry per CDR3 protein. The sample carries 400,000 to 450,000 distinct CDR3 sequences, about 25% recorded once. Sequences were derived from peripheral blood mononuclear cells (PBMCs), sampled when the disease was refractory, from a patient treated with antithyroid drugs. These receptors were collected from a female donor with Graves disease.

The chain joins TRBV2 to TRBJ2-7; D is unresolved. Per germline, CDR1 SNHLY and CDR2 FYNNEI. V shed 6 bases and J shed 2 bases, with 17 bases lying between them. The CDR3 loop spans 15 amino acids. The CDR3 reads CASRTEKVGPYEQYF. The CDR3 bases are TGTGCCAGCAGAACAGAGAAGGTAGGGCCCTACGAGCAGTACTTC.

This clonotype was seen many times. The genes are TRBV27 and TRBJ1-5; 8 bases are shared with TRBD1. The germline V gene encodes CDR1 MNHEY and CDR2 SMNVEV (reference sequence). CDR3 length: 16 residues. J gave up 2 bases and V 5 bases, and 8 bases lay outside the gene matches. The CDR3 reads CASSAKGQGGNQPQHF. Written as DNA, the CDR3 is TGTGCCAGCAGTGCAAAAGGACAGGGTGGCAATCAGCCCCAGCATTTT.

This clonotype was counted only a few times. Relative to the germline gene, one junction end is altered; a read error may explain this. This chain joins TRBV7-8 and TRBJ2-7; tentatively, D is TRBD1 (6 bases). Germline values: CDR1 SGHVS, CDR2 FQNEAQ. The CDR3 is 16 amino acids. Here the CDR3 DNA reads TGTGCCAGCAGCTCCGTTCGGACAGTCCCCTCCTACGAGCAATACTTC. Amino acid sequence: CASSSVRTVPSYEQYF.

V gene TRBV7-9 combines with J gene TRBJ2-7; TRBD2 matches 13 bases. This CDR3 contains 17 residues. Trimming removed 0 bases from V and 3 bases from J; junction bases left unmatched: 5. Germline CDR1 SEHNR, CDR2 FQNEAQ (reference sequence). The CDR3 DNA reads TGTGCCAGCAGCTTAGCACTAGCGGGAGGGTTTGTCTACGAGCAGTACTTC. Residues: CASSLALAGGFVYEQYF.

The chain joins TRBV6-1 to TRBJ1-2; 11 bases agree with TRBD1. V was pared by 6 bases and J by 3 bases, with 3 bases of the junction left unmatched. The CDR3 spans 14 residues. Per the germline V gene, CDR1 is MNHNS and CDR2 is SASEGT. The CDR3 region is CASRRTGGDYGYTF. The CDR3 DNA follows: TGTGCCAGCAGGCGGACAGGGGGCGACTATGGCTACACCTTC.

About this clonotype itself: This may arise from a read error, as a much more abundant clone is one base away. Because it lacks the conserved phenylalanine or tryptophan at the end, this CDR3 is likely a read error. The rearrangement links TRBV2 to TRBJ2-7; TRBD2 matches 10 bases. The CDR3 is made up of 16 amino acids. Germline V gene sequence: CDR1 SNHLY, CDR2 FYNNEI. V dropped 6 bases and J dropped 1; count of bases not matched to a gene: 9. CDR3 in amino acids: CASSGSSGRASYEQYS. CDR3 bases: TGTGCCAGCAGCGGATCCAGCGGGAGGGCATCCTACGAGCAGTACTCC.

The chain recombines TRBV5-1 with TRBJ2-7; perhaps TRBD1 as D (6 bases). V lost 0 bases, J lost 1 base, and 14 bases lay in between. The CDR3 covers 16 residues. Germline lookup yields CDR1 SGHRS and CDR2 YFSETQ. DNA for the CDR3: TGCGCCAGCAGCTTGGCCGGTGCCAGGGGTTCCTACGAGCAGTACTTC. As protein: CASSLAGARGSYEQYF.

The chain couples TRBV19 to TRBJ2-7; 9 nucleotides agree with TRBD2. Germline V gene data show CDR1 as LNHDA and CDR2 as SQIVND (reference sequence). This CDR3 is 15 amino acids long. The junction had 8 bases not matched to a gene; V was cut back by 6 bases and J by 2 bases. The CDR3 is CASSTTSGYAYEQYF. Here the CDR3 DNA reads TGTGCCAGTAGCACAACTAGCGGGTACGCCTACGAGCAGTACTTC.